This T cell receptor beta chain was recovered during a study of shared clonotypes between healthy human individuals. Germline trimming cut 0 bases from V and 7 bases from J; bases unmatched to any gene: 14. Germline CDR1 MNHNS, CDR2 SASEGT. This CDR3 contains 17 residues. Here immunoSEQ multiplex PCR was the method, and the copy in TCRdb shows in-frame clones only, minus some. Among fewer than 500,000 clones listed, about 80% were seen once. All donors qualified as healthy HIV-negative adults and had experienced no recent acute infections or vaccinations. V gene TRBV6-1 combines with J gene TRBJ2-7; 8 bases fit TRBD1. The sequenced material came from PBMCs. This TCR was sampled from a woman between 35 and 50 years old in good health. Some clones in this sample may be carry-over from other donors' samples. The chain's CDR3 is CASSEALDRGRGWEQYF. In DNA, the CDR3 is TGTGCCAGCAGTGAAGCTTTAGACAGGGGACGGGGCTGGGAGCAGTACTTC.